This T cell receptor (beta chain) was captured in a study of T cell repertoires in cytomegalovirus infection. Concerning this clonotype itself: No antigen is known for it.

V was trimmed by 1 base and J by 6 bases, leaving 10 bases between them. Germline V lookup: CDR1 SGHDT, CDR2 YYEEEE. The CDR3 covers 14 residues. TCRdb processed the reads anew with MiXCR; each CDR3 protein has one entry. The sample consists of 650,000 to 900,000 distinct CDR3 sequences, about 29% of them appearing once. The sample consisted of cultured CD8+ T cells from PBMCs, taken from culture after CMV antigen stimulation. The clonotype originates from a human donor in good health (CMV status not recorded). Some clones in this sample may be carry-over from other donors' samples. The rearrangement joins TRBV5-6 to TRBJ2-2; D unresolved. CDR3 nucleotides: TGTGCCAGCAGCTTGATGGAGTTATCCGGGGAGCTGTTTTTT. Protein product: CASSLMELSGELFF.